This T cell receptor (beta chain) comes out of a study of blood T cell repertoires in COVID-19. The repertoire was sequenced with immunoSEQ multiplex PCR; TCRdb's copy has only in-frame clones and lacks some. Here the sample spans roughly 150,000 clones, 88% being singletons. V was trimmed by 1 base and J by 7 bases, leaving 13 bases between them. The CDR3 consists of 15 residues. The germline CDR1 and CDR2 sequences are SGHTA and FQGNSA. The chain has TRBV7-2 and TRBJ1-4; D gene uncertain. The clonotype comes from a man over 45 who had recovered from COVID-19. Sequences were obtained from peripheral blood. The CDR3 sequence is CASSLVAGFGEKLFF. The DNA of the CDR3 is TGTGCCAGCAGCTTAGTCGCCGGGTTCGGTGAAAAACTGTTTTTT. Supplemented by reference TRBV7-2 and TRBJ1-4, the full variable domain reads GAGVSQSPSNKVTEKGKDVELRCDPISGHTALYWYRQSLGQGLEFLIYFQGNSAPDKSGLPSDRFSAERTGGSVSTLTIQRTQQEDSAVYLCASSLVAGFGEKLFFGSGTQLSVL.